This T cell receptor beta chain was identified in a study of T cells in Graves' hyperthyroidism and ophthalmopathy. Findings and limits, study-wide: Stable hyperthyroidism was told apart from ophthalmopathy by a model built on 13 V-J features.

Using RNA transcripts as the source, TCR beta CDR3 regions were amplified. The study used the HTBI primer set for a first-round RT-PCR of the TCR CDR3. TCRdb redid the calling of the multiplex PCR reads with MiXCR, one entry per CDR3 protein. The sample has approximately 560,000 distinct CDR3 sequences, less than 20% seen once. If no ophthalmopathy progression occurred within 18 months, Graves' hyperthyroidism was stable. Patients aged 18 to 65 had newly diagnosed hyperthyroidism that had lasted under 2 months. A note on this clonotype: Its antigen is unknown. A much bigger clone sits one base away, suggesting this may be a read error.

The CDR3 is made up of 14 amino acids. The J gene is TRBJ2-7, the V gene TRBV12-3 or TRBV12-4; D remains unclear. The sequenced sample was blood. This sequence was found in a woman between 25 and 40 years old with Graves' hyperthyroidism. The CDR3 is CASSLEPPSHEQYF. The CDR3 DNA follows: TGTGCCAGCAGCTTAGAACCTCCTTCCCACGAGCAGTACTTC.